This T cell receptor (beta chain) was identified during a study of CD8+ T cells in alopecia areata. RNA was extracted and reverse transcribed into cDNA as the sequencing template. Only in-frame clones appear in the TCRdb table, and some are missing; sequencing was by immunoSEQ multiplex PCR. The repertoire holds 150,000 or so clones, with about 60% as singletons. The J segment lost 1 base and the V segment lost 5 bases, leaving 4 bases of the junction unmatched. The CDR3 is made up of 14 amino acids. Germline CDR1 is SQVTM and CDR2 is ANQGSEA. J is TRBJ2-3 and V is TRBV29-1; 9 bases match TRBD1. This receptor was obtained from a human donor in good health. Sequencing used CD4+ T cells sorted from blood. CDR3 amino acids: CSVQQGAGTDTQYF. The CDR3, as DNA: TGCAGCGTTCAACAGGGGGCCGGCACAGATACGCAGTATTTT.